Following are 27 T cell receptor beta chains from one sample sequenced in a study of T cell responses to AZD1222 COVID-19 vaccine. Measured with immunoSEQ multiplex PCR; TCRdb has only the in-frame clones, and not every one. Among tens of thousands of clones listed, 75% to 95% were seen once. The sequencing here drew on peripheral blood, taken 28 days after the second dose of the MenACWY control vaccine. The receptor source for this set is an adult who received the MenACWY meningococcal vaccine as a control.

V usage is TRBV11-2 and J usage is TRBJ2-7, with D unresolved. Germline V CDR1 and CDR2: SGHAT, FQNNGV. CDR3 size: 14 residues. The V gene lost 1 base and the J gene lost 1 base, with 8 bases spanning the gap. As DNA, the CDR3 is TGTGCCAGCAGCTTAGGTTACTCGTCCTACGAGCAGTACTTC. Translation: CASSLGYSSYEQYF.

The chain uses TRBV5-6 and TRBJ2-3; D uncertain. Trimming took off 0 bases at V and 2 bases at J, with 4 bases between the two ends. The germline V gene has CDR1 SGHDT and CDR2 YYEEEE. This CDR3 has 13 residues. CDR3 in DNA: TGTGCCAGCAGCTTGGGGTTCACAGATACGCAGTATTTT. Its translation is CASSLGFTDTQYF.

This chain links TRBV6-1 with TRBJ1-5; TRBD1 is a possible D gene (5 bases). The CDR3 runs 14 residues. Trimming took off 2 bases at V and 3 bases at J, with 8 bases between the two ends. The germline V gene encodes CDR1 MNHNS and CDR2 SASEGT. The CDR3 bases are TGTGCCAGCAGTGAAACGACAGTCAATCAGCCCCAGCATTTT. Translating gives CASSETTVNQPQHF.

The rearrangement links TRBV7-6 to TRBJ2-3; the D gene is possibly TRBD2 (6 bases). This CDR3 contains 13 residues. Trimming pared 4 bases from V and 5 bases from J, leaving 10 bases between. The germline CDR1 and CDR2 sequences are SGHVS and FNYEAQ. The CDR3 loop is CASSSRRGDTQYF. The CDR3 bases are TGTGCCAGCAGCTCTCGGAGGGGAGATACGCAGTATTTT.

A single count supports this clone. The rearrangement uses TRBV5-1 and TRBJ2-5; D tentatively fits TRBD1 or TRBD2 (6 bases each). In germline, CDR1 is SGHRS, CDR2 YFSETQ. Trimming stripped 3 bases from V and 5 bases from J, with 20 bases between. The CDR3 length is 16 residues. CDR3 nucleotides: TGCGCCAGCAGCTCTGGAACCCTCGGGGGCCGGGAGACCCAGTACTTC. Protein: CASSSGTLGGRETQYF.

The chain couples TRBV3-1 (or the pseudogene TRBV3-2) to TRBJ2-7; D is undetermined. The germline V and J ends were trimmed by 1 base and 3 bases, with 13 bases remaining between them. CDR3 length: 15 amino acids. CDR1 LGHDT and CDR2 YNNKEL come from the germline V gene (reference sequence). In DNA form, the CDR3 reads TGTGCCAGCAGCCAAGGGCCCACCAGGTGCTACGAGCAGTACTTC. Its protein is CASSQGPTRCYEQYF.

The rearrangement joins TRBV28 to TRBJ2-1; TRBD2 matches at 14 bases. This CDR3 has 16 residues. Germline CDR1 reads MDHEN; CDR2 reads SYDVKM. Losses at the gene ends were 5 bases for V and 8 bases for J; bases not matched to a gene: 8. CDR3 DNA sequence: TGTGCCAGCAGTCTACGGACTAGCGGGAGGATAGATGAGCAGTTCTTC. The encoded protein is CASSLRTSGRIDEQFF. Drawing the rest from reference TRBV28 and TRBJ2-1, the complete variable domain is DVKVTQSSRYLVKRTGEKVFLECVQDMDHENMFWYRQDPGLGLRLIYFSYDVKMKEKGDIPEGYSVSREKKERFSLILESASTNQTSMYLCASSLRTSGRIDEQFFGPGTRLTVL.

The V call is TRBV20-1, the J call TRBJ2-3; D is unclear. Germline V lookup: CDR1 DFQATT, CDR2 SNEGSKA (reference sequence). This CDR3 spans 11 amino acids. V was trimmed by 5 bases and J by 9 bases, leaving 12 bases between them. This chain's CDR3 is CSASTPGTQYF. The DNA of the CDR3 is TGCAGTGCTTCGACTCCGGGCACGCAGTATTTT.

The chain has TRBV5-8 and TRBJ2-7; 9 bases agree with TRBD1. The CDR3 loop spans 14 amino acids. The junction had 2 bases not matched to a gene; V was cut back by 4 bases and J by 0 bases. The germline V gene encodes CDR1 SGHTS and CDR2 YDEGEE. Here the CDR3 reads CASSRTGASYEQYF. The CDR3 DNA reads TGTGCCAGCAGCCGGACAGGGGCCTCCTACGAGCAGTACTTC.

This chain links TRBV5-4 with TRBJ2-7; 7 nucleotides match TRBD2. The V gene end was trimmed by 0 bases and the J gene end by 0 bases; junction bases not matched to a gene: 6. From germline, CDR1 is SGHNT and CDR2 YYREEE (reference sequence). CDR3 length equals 16 residues. The CDR3 region has the DNA TGTGCCAGCAGCTTGGAGGGAGGGCGTAGCTCCTACGAGCAGTACTTC. This translates into CASSLEGGRSSYEQYF.

The J gene is TRBJ1-5, the V gene TRBV28; 7 nucleotides align to TRBD1. Germline lookup yields CDR1 MDHEN and CDR2 SYDVKM. The CDR3 length is 15 residues. V was pared by 2 bases and J by 8 bases, with 9 bases of the junction left unmatched. DNA for the CDR3: TGTGCCAGCAGTTTAGGGTTGACAGGGATAAAGCCCCAGCATTTT. Protein sequence: CASSLGLTGIKPQHF.

The CDR3: CASRSSLYGYTF. CDR3 DNA sequence: TGTGCCAGCAGATCGTCCCTCTATGGCTACACCTTC. The V gene is TRBV27, the J gene TRBJ1-2; D not resolved. V lost 6 bases and J lost 4, with 9 bases in between. CDR3 length equals 12 residues. Germline V gene sequence: CDR1 MNHEY, CDR2 SMNVEV (reference sequence).

The chain joins TRBV9 to TRBJ1-1; maybe TRBD1 (6 bases). The V gene lost 4 bases and the J gene lost 0 bases, with 13 bases spanning the gap. This CDR3 is built from 15 residues. The germline CDR1 and CDR2 sequences are SGDLS and YYNGEE. CDR3 amino acids: CASSPPGQMNTEAFF. Here the CDR3 DNA reads TGTGCCAGCAGCCCCCCCGGACAGATGAACACTGAAGCTTTCTTT.

J is TRBJ1-4 and V is TRBV7-9; 7 nucleotides line up with TRBD1. The CDR3 totals 15 residues. Germline trimming cut 0 bases from V and 7 bases from J; bases unmatched to any gene: 5. Germline CDR1 reads SEHNR; CDR2 reads FQNEAQ (reference sequence). The chain's CDR3 is CASSLAQGVIEKLFF. The DNA of the CDR3 is TGTGCCAGCAGCTTAGCGCAGGGGGTGATTGAAAAACTGTTTTTT. Complete variable domain (other parts from reference TRBV7-9 and TRBJ1-4): DTGVSQNPRHKITKRGQNVTFRCDPISEHNRLYWYRQTLGQGPEFLTYFQNEAQLEKSRLLSDRFSAERPKGSFSTLEIQRTEQGDSAMYLCASSLAQGVIEKLFFGSGTQLSVL.

The chain employs TRBV19 and TRBJ1-5, with D possibly TRBD1 on 6 matching bases. The CDR3 is made up of 13 amino acids. Germline V gives CDR1 LNHDA, CDR2 SQIVND (reference sequence). Trimming took 5 bases from V and 7 from J, leaving 12 bases between them. CDR3 in DNA: TGTGCCAGTAGTGTTCAGGGGCTCCAGCCCCAGCATTTT. Its protein is CASSVQGLQPQHF.

The table lists this clone with a count of one. Written as DNA, the CDR3 is TGTGCCAGTAGTATCGGTAATTCACCCCTCCACTTT. Encoded protein: CASSIGNSPLHF. J is TRBJ1-6 and V is TRBV19; D call uncertain. V was trimmed by 3 bases and J by 6 bases, leaving 3 bases between them. Germline lookup yields CDR1 LNHDA and CDR2 SQIVND (reference sequence). The CDR3 covers 12 residues.

CDR3 amino acids: CASMSSGNTIYF. The CDR3 DNA reads TGTGCCAGCATGAGCTCTGGAAACACCATATATTTT. This chain links TRBV25-1 with TRBJ1-3, with no clear D. Germline assignment: CDR1 MGHDK and CDR2 SYGVNS. This CDR3 is built from 12 residues. With 7 bases removed from V and 0 bases from J, the gap between germline ends came to 4 bases.

This chain links TRBV2 with TRBJ1-3, with D maybe TRBD1 (5 bases). Germline CDR1 SNHLY, CDR2 FYNNEI. With 6 bases removed from V and 4 bases from J, the gap between germline ends came to 19 bases. The CDR3 totals 16 residues. CDR3: CASRETAGSRGNTIYF. CDR3 bases: TGTGCCAGCAGAGAAACAGCAGGGTCTCGGGGAAACACCATATATTTT.

This chain connects TRBV28 to TRBJ1-2; no reliable D call. V was shortened by 11 bases and J by 0 bases, with 13 bases between the two germline ends. Germline-derived CDR1 and CDR2 are MDHEN and SYDVKM. The CDR3 is made up of 13 amino acids. In DNA, the CDR3 is TGTGCCGCCAGAGAACCTTCTAACTATGGCTACACCTTC. Amino acid sequence: CAAREPSNYGYTF.

The genes are TRBV3-1 (or the pseudogene TRBV3-2) and TRBJ2-3; either TRBD1 or TRBD2 may fit D (5 bases each). Trimming stripped 8 bases from V and 6 bases from J, with 15 bases between. The CDR3 is 13 amino acids. Germline loops: CDR1 LGHDT, CDR2 YNNKEL (reference sequence). The CDR3 coding sequence is TGTGCCAGCGGGACGGGAATTAGGGATACGCAGTATTTT. This sequence encodes CASGTGIRDTQYF.

The genes are TRBV15 and TRBJ2-1; tentative D call: TRBD1 (6 bases). The CDR3 covers 14 residues. Trimming shortened V by 1 base and J by 7 bases, and 11 bases separated the two germline ends. CDR1 and CDR2 (germline): LNHNV, YYDKDF (reference sequence). This CDR3 is CATSRGTGKNEQFF. The CDR3 DNA reads TGTGCCACCAGCAGAGGTACAGGGAAAAATGAGCAGTTCTTC.

The chain has TRBV27 and TRBJ2-7, with 9 bases matching TRBD2. From germline, CDR1 is MNHEY and CDR2 SMNVEV (reference sequence). This CDR3 spans 13 amino acids. The J segment lost 4 bases and the V segment lost 5 bases, leaving 3 bases of the junction unmatched. DNA of the CDR3: TGTGCCAGCAGTCAGACTAGCGGATACGAGCAGTACTTC. Its protein is CASSQTSGYEQYF.

This sequence joins TRBV4-1 and TRBJ2-7, with D hard to call. Deletions cut 1 base from V and 4 bases from J, with 14 bases between. CDR3 length: 15 amino acids. Germline CDR1 and CDR2: MGHRA and YSYEKL. Written as DNA, the CDR3 is TGCGCCAGCAGCCAAGTGGCCGGGCCCCCTTACGAGCAGTACTTC. Translation: CASSQVAGPPYEQYF.

This chain joins TRBV7-9 and TRBJ1-2; perhaps TRBD1 as D (5 bases). The CDR3 is made up of 14 amino acids. The V end lost 0 bases, the J end lost 4 bases, and 9 bases lay between the germline ends. Germline V lookup: CDR1 SEHNR, CDR2 FQNEAQ (reference sequence). Written as DNA, the CDR3 is TGTGCCAGCAGCTTAGCGGGGGAATCCTATGGCTACACCTTC. This translates into CASSLAGESYGYTF.

V gene TRBV28 combines with J gene TRBJ2-2; 9 bases align to TRBD2. This CDR3 spans 16 amino acids. Trimming cost V 3 bases and J 6 bases; bases outside gene matches: 8. Germline lookup yields CDR1 MDHEN and CDR2 SYDVKM. The DNA for the CDR3 is TGTGCCAGCAGTTTTCGGCGCGGGAGGGTATCCGGGGAGCTGTTTTTT. Amino acid sequence: CASSFRRGRVSGELFF.

This chain's CDR3 is CASSPPGGAYPGELFF. The CDR3 DNA reads as TGTGCCAGCAGCCCACCGGGGGGCGCGTATCCCGGGGAGCTGTTTTTT. The V call is TRBV27, the J call TRBJ2-2; D might be TRBD2 (7 bases). The CDR3 loop spans 16 amino acids. Trimming cost V 6 bases and J 6 bases, with 20 bases left between them. Per the germline V gene, CDR1 is MNHEY and CDR2 is SMNVEV (reference sequence).

The chain employs TRBV6-5 and TRBJ1-6; D is uncertain. Between the trimmed V and J ends, which lost 7 bases and 3 bases, there was a span of 13 bases. The CDR3 length is 15 residues. Germline assignment: CDR1 MNHEY and CDR2 SVGAGI. In DNA form, the CDR3 reads TGTGCCAGCATGGGCATAGATCTCTATAATTCACCCCTCCACTTT. Translated: CASMGIDLYNSPLHF.